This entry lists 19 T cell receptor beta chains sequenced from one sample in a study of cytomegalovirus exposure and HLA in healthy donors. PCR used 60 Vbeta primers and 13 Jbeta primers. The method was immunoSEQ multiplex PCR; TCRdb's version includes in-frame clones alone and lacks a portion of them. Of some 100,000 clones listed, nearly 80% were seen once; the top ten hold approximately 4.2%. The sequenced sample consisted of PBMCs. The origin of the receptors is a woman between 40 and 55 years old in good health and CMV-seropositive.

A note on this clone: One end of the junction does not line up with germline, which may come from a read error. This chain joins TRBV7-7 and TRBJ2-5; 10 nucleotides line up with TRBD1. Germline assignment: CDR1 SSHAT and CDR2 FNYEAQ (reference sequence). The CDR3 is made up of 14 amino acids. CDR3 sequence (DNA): TGTGCTAGCAGCCGGGGACAGGGGCGGGAGACCCAGTACTTC. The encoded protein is CASSRGQGRETQYF.

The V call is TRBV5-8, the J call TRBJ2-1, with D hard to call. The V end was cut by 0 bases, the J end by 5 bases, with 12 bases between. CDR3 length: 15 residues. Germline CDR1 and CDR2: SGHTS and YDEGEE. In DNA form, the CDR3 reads TGTGCCAGCAGCTTGGATAACTACCGGGACAATGAGCAGTTCTTC. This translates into CASSLDNYRDNEQFF.

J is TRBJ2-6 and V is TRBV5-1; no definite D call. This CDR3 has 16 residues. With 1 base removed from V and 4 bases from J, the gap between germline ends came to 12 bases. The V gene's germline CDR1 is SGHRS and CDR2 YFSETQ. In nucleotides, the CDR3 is TGCGCCAGCAGCTTGTCGGGTAGACCCGGGGCCAACGTCCTGACTTTC. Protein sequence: CASSLSGRPGANVLTF. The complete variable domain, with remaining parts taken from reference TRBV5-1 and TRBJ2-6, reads KAGVTQTPRYLIKTRGQQVTLSCSPISGHRSVSWYQQTPGQGLQFLFEYFSETQRNKGNFPGRFSGRQFSNSRSEMNVSTLELGDSALYLCASSLSGRPGANVLTFGAGSRLTVL.

This CDR3 is CASSIRGADNQPQHF. DNA for the CDR3: TGTGCCAGTAGTATCCGGGGGGCTGATAATCAGCCCCAGCATTTT. V and J are TRBV19 and TRBJ1-5; possibly TRBD1 for D (6 bases). Between the trimmed V and J ends, which lost 3 bases and 4 bases, there was a span of 13 bases. The CDR3 extends over 15 amino acids. From germline, CDR1 is LNHDA and CDR2 SQIVND (reference sequence).

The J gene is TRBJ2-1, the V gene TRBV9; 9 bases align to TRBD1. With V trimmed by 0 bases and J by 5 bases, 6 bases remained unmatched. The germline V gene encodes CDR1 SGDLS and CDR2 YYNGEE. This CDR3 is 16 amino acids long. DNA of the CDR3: TGTGCCAGCAGCGTAGCACAGGGGGCATCGGACAATGAGCAGTTCTTC. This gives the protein CASSVAQGASDNEQFF.

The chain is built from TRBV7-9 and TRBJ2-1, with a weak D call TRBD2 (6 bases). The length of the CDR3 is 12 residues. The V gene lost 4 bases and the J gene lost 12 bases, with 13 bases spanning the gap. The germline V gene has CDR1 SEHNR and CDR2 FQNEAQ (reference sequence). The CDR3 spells CASSYAGSGQFF. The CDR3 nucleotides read TGTGCCAGCAGCTATGCGGGGTCCGGGCAGTTCTTC.

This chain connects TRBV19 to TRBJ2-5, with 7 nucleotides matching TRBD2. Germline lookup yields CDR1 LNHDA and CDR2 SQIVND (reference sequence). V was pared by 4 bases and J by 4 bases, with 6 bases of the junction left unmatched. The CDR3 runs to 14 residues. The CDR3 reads CASSNREAGETQYF. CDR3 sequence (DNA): TGTGCCAGTAGTAATCGGGAGGCTGGAGAGACCCAGTACTTC.

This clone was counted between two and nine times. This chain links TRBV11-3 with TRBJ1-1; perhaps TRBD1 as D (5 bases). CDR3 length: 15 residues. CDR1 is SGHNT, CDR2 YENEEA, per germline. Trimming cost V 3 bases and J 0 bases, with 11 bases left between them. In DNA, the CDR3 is TGTGCCAGCAGCTTCGGAAGGGGTTTGAACACTGAAGCTTTCTTT. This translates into CASSFGRGLNTEAFF.

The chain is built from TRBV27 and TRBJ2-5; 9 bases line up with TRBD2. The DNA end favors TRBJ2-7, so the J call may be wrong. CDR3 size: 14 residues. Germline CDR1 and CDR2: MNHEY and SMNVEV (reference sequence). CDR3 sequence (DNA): TGTGCCAGCAGTTTGACTAGCGGAGGCTACGAGCAGTACTTC. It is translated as CASSLTSGGYEQYF.

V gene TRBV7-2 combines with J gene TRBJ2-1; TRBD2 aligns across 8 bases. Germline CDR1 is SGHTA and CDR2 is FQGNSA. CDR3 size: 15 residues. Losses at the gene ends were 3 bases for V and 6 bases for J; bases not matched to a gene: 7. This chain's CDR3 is CASSFLAGPVNEQFF. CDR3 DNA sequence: TGTGCCAGCAGCTTCCTAGCGGGCCCCGTCAATGAGCAGTTCTTC.

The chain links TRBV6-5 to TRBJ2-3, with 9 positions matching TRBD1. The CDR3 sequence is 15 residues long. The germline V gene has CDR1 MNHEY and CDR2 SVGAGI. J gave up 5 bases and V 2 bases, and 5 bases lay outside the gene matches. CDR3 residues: CASSYATGGGDTQYF. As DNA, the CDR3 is TGTGCCAGCAGTTACGCGACAGGGGGAGGAGATACGCAGTATTTT.

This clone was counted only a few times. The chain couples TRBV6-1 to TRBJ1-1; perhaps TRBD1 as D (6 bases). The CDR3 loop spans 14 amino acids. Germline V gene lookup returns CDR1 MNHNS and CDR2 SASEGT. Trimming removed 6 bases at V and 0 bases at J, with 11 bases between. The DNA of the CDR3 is TGTGCCAGCAGGAAAGGGGGAATGAACACTGAAGCTTTCTTT. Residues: CASRKGGMNTEAFF.

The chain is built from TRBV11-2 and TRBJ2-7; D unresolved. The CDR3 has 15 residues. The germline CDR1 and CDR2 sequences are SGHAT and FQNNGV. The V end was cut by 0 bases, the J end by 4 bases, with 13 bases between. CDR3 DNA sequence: TGTGCCAGCAGCTTAGATTCTAAGAGTGGTTACGAGCAGTACTTC. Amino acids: CASSLDSKSGYEQYF.

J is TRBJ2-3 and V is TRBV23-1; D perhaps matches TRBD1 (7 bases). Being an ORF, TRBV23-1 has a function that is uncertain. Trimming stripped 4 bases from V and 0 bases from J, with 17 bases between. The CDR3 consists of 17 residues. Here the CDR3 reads CASSPRGTATSTDTQYF. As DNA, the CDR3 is TGCGCCAGCAGTCCTCGGGGGACAGCAACTAGCACAGATACGCAGTATTTT.

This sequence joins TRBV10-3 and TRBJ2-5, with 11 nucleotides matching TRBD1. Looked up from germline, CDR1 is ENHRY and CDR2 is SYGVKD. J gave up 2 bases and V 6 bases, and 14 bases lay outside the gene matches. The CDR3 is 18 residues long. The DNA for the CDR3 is TGTGCCATCAGCCCCAGTGGGGGGACAGGGGGATTTCAAGAGACCCAGTACTTC. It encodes CAISPSGGTGGFQETQYF.

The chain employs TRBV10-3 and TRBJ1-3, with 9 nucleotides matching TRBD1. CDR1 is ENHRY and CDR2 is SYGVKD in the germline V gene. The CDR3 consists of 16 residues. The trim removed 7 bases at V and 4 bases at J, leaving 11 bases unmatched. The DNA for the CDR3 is TGTGCCATCACCCAGGACAGGGGATCGGCCGGAAACACCATATATTTT. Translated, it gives CAITQDRGSAGNTIYF.

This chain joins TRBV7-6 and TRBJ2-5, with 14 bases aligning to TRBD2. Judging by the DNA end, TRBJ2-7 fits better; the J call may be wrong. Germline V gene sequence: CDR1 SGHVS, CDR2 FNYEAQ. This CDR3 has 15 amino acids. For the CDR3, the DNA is TGTGCCAGCGCGGACGGGACTAGCGGGAGTAACGAGCAGTACTTC. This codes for CASADGTSGSNEQYF.

CDR3 protein: CASSLGLAQETQYF. CDR3 nucleotide sequence: TGTGCCAGCAGCTTAGGGCTAGCCCAAGAGACCCAGTACTTC. The V and J genes are TRBV7-2 and TRBJ2-5, with D perhaps matching TRBD2 (5 bases). Germline CDR1 reads SGHTA; CDR2 reads FQGNSA. The CDR3 has 14 residues. V dropped 1 base and J dropped 1 base, with 7 bases sitting between them.

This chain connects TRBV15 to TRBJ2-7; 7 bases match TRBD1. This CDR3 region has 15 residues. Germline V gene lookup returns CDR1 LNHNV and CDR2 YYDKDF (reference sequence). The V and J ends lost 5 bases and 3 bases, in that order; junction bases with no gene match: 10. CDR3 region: CATSGEQGPRYEQYF. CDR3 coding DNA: TGTGCCACCAGCGGGGAACAGGGGCCCCGCTACGAGCAGTACTTC.